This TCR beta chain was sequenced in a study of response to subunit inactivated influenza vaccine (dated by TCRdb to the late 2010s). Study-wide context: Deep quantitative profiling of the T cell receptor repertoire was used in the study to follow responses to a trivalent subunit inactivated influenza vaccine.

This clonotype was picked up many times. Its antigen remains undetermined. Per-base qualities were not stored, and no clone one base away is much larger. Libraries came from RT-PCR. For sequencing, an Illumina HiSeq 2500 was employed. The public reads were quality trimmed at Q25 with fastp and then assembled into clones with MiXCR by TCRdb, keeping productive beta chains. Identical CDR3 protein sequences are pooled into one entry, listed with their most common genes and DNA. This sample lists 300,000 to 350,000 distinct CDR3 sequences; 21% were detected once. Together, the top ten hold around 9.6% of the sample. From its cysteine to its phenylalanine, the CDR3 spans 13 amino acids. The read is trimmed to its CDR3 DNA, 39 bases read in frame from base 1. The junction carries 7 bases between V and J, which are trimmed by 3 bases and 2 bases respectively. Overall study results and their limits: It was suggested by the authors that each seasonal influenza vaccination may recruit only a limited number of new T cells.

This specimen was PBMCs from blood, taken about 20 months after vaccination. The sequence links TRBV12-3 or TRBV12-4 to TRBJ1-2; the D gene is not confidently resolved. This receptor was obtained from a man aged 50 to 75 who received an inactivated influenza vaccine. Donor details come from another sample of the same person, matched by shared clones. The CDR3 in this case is CASSFTRNYGYTF. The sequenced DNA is TGTGCCAGCAGTTTTACGCGAAACTATGGCTACACCTTC.